This T cell receptor beta chain was captured in a study of technical replicates of blood from a few donors. This clone was recorded only once. Method: immunoSEQ multiplex PCR; TCRdb's copy keeps in-frame clones and lacks some. The top ten clones hold roughly 3.1% of a sample with some 60,000 clones, about 95% of them seen once. The germline V gene has CDR1 LNHDA and CDR2 SQIVND (reference sequence). The CDR3 runs 16 residues. V lost 5 bases and J lost 0, with 14 bases in between. The rearrangement uses TRBV19 and TRBJ1-5; tentatively, D is TRBD1 (6 bases). Sample: PBMCs. This clonotype was sampled from a human donor in good health. Some clones in this sample may be carry-over from other donors' samples. The CDR3 spells CASSWGGGYSNQPQHF. CDR3 nucleotide sequence: TGTGCCAGTAGTTGGGGTGGGGGCTATAGCAATCAGCCCCAGCATTTT.